One and the same sample provided the 6 T cell receptor beta chains below, sequenced in a study of shared clonotypes between healthy human individuals. CD45RO-negative, CCR7-positively selected cells formed the naive CD8 fraction, excluding terminally differentiated effector memory CD45RA+ cells. Sequencing was performed with immunoSEQ multiplex PCR; in TCRdb, only in-frame clones are kept and a portion is missing. There are roughly 2,000,000 clones in the sample; 90% to 95% occur only once, and more than 1.5% lies in the top ten. Sequenced input: naive CD8+ T cells from PBMCs. These receptors were taken from a man aged 18 to 29 in good health. Some clones in this sample may be carry-over from other donors' samples.

Concerning this clone itself: In the same sample, other DNA sequences code for this CDR3. The chain carries TRBV30 and TRBJ1-2; possible D gene TRBD1, 6 bases. The V end lost 0 bases, the J end lost 6 bases, and 11 bases lay between the germline ends. Germline V gives CDR1 GTSNPN, CDR2 SVGIG (reference sequence). This CDR3 is built from 13 residues. This CDR3 is CAWSVGGRDGYTF. In DNA, the CDR3 is TGTGCCTGGAGTGTAGGGGGAAGGGATGGCTACACCTTC.

The V and J genes are TRBV9 and TRBJ2-1; the D gene is possibly TRBD1 (6 bases). The CDR3 runs to 15 residues. Germline V gene lookup returns CDR1 SGDLS and CDR2 YYNGEE. The V end lost 0 bases, the J end lost 10 bases, and 17 bases lay between the germline ends. The CDR3 sequence is CASSVGQGPSGEQFF. CDR3 DNA: TGTGCCAGCAGCGTAGGGCAGGGGCCCTCGGGCGAGCAGTTCTTC.

The CDR3 region has the DNA TGTGCCAGCAGCCCCTCCGCAGGACCCTCTGGAAACACCATATATTTT. Encoded protein: CASSPSAGPSGNTIYF. V and J are TRBV14 and TRBJ1-3; D ambiguous. The germline gives CDR1 SGHDN, CDR2 FVKESK. This CDR3 comprises 16 residues. Trimming stripped 4 bases from V and 0 bases from J, with 13 bases between.

The gene calls are TRBV7-3 and TRBJ2-1; 8 bases fit TRBD1. The junction had 7 bases not matched to a gene; V was cut back by 1 base and J by 8 bases. Germline CDR1 and CDR2: SGHTA and FQGTGA. The CDR3 has 15 residues. This chain's CDR3 is CASSLIRQGRDEQFF. In DNA, the CDR3 is TGTGCCAGCAGCTTAATAAGACAGGGGAGAGATGAGCAGTTCTTC.

Remarks on this clone: At one of its ends the junction is not consistent with the germline gene, which may arise from a read error. This chain uses TRBV10-3 with TRBJ1-2, with D hard to call. Germline CDR1 and CDR2: ENHRY and SYGVKD. The CDR3 has 11 amino acids. This CDR3 reads CAIREYYGYTF. The CDR3 nucleotides read TGTGCCATCAGGGAGTACTATGGCTACACCTTC.

This clone was seen just once. V gene TRBV7-6 combines with J gene TRBJ2-7, with 9 bases lining up with TRBD2. Germline V CDR1 and CDR2: SGHVS, FNYEAQ. The CDR3 extends over 14 amino acids. The V segment lost 5 bases and the J segment 2 bases; nucleotides outside the gene matches: 4. This CDR3 is CASSPVAGAYEQYF. The CDR3, as DNA: TGTGCCAGCAGCCCCGTAGCGGGAGCCTACGAGCAGTACTTC.